This T cell receptor (beta chain) derives from a study of blood T cell repertoires in COVID-19. Turning to the study itself: Samples came from the United States, Italy and Spain, spanning acute and convalescent COVID-19. PBMCs, B-cell-depleted T cells, or T cells provided the cDNA or gDNA that made up the material.

Study processing details: Cell counts per sample came from amplifying reference gene primers. Using immunoSEQ multiplex PCR, the repertoire was profiled, and TCRdb retains in-frame clones only, with some absent. V, J and clone size reflect that table, while D and trimming were determined from the DNA. The data contain 200,000 to 300,000 clones, around 86% of them singletons. Germline loops: CDR1 SNHLY, CDR2 FYNNEI. The CDR3 spans 15 residues. V was clipped by 7 bases and J by 6 bases; unmatched bases: 6. What was sequenced was peripheral blood. The source is a middle-aged man who had recovered from COVID-19. The chain carries TRBV2 and TRBJ2-2; 12 nucleotides line up with TRBD2. CDR3 DNA: TGTGCCAGCAAGAGACTAGCGGGAGAGGCCGGGGAGCTGTTTTTT. Translated, it gives CASKRLAGEAGELFF.